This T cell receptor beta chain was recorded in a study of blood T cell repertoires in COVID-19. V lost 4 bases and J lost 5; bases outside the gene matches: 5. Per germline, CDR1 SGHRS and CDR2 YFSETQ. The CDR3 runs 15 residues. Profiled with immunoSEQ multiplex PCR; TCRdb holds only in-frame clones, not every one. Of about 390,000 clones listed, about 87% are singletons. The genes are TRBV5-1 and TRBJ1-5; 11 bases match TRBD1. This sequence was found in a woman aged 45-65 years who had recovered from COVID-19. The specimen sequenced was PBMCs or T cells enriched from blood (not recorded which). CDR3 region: CASSPGQGGYQPQHF. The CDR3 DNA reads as TGCGCCAGCAGCCCGGGACAGGGGGGTTATCAGCCCCAGCATTTT.